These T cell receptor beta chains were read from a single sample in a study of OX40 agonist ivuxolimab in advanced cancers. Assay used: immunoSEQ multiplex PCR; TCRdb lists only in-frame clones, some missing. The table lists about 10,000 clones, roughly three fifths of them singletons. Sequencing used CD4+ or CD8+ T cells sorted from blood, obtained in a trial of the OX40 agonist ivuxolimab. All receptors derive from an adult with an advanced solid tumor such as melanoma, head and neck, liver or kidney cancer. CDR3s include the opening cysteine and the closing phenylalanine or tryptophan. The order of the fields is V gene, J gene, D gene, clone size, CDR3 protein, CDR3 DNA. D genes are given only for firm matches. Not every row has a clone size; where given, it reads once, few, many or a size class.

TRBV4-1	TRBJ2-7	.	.	CASSQDPTVTEQYF	TGCGCCAGCAGCCAAGATCCGACGGTAACCGAGCAGTACTTC
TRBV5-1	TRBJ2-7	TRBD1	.	CASNHRDRGSYEQYF	TGCGCCAGCAACCACCGGGACAGGGGATCCTACGAGCAGTACTTC
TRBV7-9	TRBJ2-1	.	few	CASSLFEEQFF	TGTGCCAGCAGCTTATTTGAGGAGCAGTTCTTC
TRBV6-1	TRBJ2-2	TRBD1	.	CASSGDRGWRTGELFF	TGTGCCAGCAGTGGAGACAGGGGGTGGCGGACCGGGGAGCTGTTTTTT
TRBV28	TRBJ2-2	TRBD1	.	CASSLKGAGTGELFF	TGTGCCAGCAGTTTAAAGGGGGCCGGCACCGGGGAGCTGTTTTTT
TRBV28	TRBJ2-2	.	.	CASSLEGDTGELFF	TGTGCCAGCAGTTTAGAGGGCGACACCGGGGAGCTGTTTTTT
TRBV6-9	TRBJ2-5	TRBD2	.	CASSVTSGVQETQYF	TGTGCCAGCAGTGTGACTAGCGGGGTTCAAGAGACCCAGTACTTC
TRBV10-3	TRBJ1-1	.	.	CAISEPALNTEAFF	TGTGCCATCAGTGAGCCAGCCCTGAACACTGAAGCTTTCTTT
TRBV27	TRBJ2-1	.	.	CASSFYNEQFF	TGTGCCAGCAGTTTTTACAATGAGCAGTTCTTC
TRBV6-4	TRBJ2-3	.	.	CASSRDSTDTQYF	TGTGCCAGCAGTAGGGACTCGACAGATACGCAGTATTTT
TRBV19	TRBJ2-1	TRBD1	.	CASSTDRGLIIEQFF	TGTGCCAGTAGTACCGACAGGGGGCTTATCATTGAGCAGTTCTTC
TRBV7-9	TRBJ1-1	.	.	CASSFGGVGAEAFF	TGTGCCAGCAGCTTCGGAGGGGTCGGTGCTGAAGCTTTCTTT
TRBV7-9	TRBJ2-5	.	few	CASSFSALQETQYF	TGTGCCAGCAGCTTTTCCGCACTACAAGAGACCCAGTACTTC
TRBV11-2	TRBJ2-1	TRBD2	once	CASSLVLGSGPSSWQFF	TGTGCCAGCAGCTTAGTGTTGGGTAGCGGGCCCTCGTCGTGGCAGTTCTTC
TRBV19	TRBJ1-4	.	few	CASSNRQAANEKLFF	TGTGCCAGTAGTAACCGACAGGCGGCTAATGAAAAACTGTTTTTT
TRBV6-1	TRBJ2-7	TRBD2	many	CASSEGRLAGDYEQYF	TGTGCCAGCAGTGAAGGAAGGCTAGCGGGAGACTACGAGCAGTACTTC
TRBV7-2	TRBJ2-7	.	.	CASSSTGPYEQYF	TGTGCCAGCAGCTCCACCGGCCCCTACGAGCAGTACTTC
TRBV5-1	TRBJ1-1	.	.	CASSRGDREAFF	TGCGCCAGCAGCAGGGGCGACAGGGAAGCTTTCTTT
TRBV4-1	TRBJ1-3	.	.	CASSQLISSGNTIYF	TGCGCCAGCAGCCAACTAATCAGCTCTGGAAACACCATATATTTT
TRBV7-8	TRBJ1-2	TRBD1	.	CASSSLGQELYGYTF	TGTGCCAGCAGCTCCCTCGGACAGGAGTTGTATGGCTACACCTTC
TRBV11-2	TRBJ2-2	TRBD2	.	CASSPYQREGQGELFF	TGTGCCAGCAGCCCGTACCAGCGGGAGGGCCAGGGGGAGCTGTTTTTT
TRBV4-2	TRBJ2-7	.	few	CASSQDGGTNYEQYF	TGTGCCAGCAGCCAAGACGGGGGCACGAACTACGAGCAGTACTTC
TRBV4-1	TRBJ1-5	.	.	CASSQDGGRGQPQHF	TGCGCCAGCAGCCAAGATGGCGGGCGCGGGCAGCCCCAGCATTTT
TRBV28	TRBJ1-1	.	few	CASSLLRGSNTEAFF	TGTGCCAGCAGTCTGCTGAGGGGCTCGAACACTGAAGCTTTCTTT
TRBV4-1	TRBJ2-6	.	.	CASSQSDSGANVLTF	TGCGCCAGCAGCCAAAGTGACTCTGGGGCCAACGTCCTGACTTTC
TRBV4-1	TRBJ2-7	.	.	CASSQDSSDYEQYF	TGCGCCAGCAGCCAGGACTCCTCGGACTACGAGCAGTACTTC
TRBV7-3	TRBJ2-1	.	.	CASSSLAGPGNEQFF	TGTGCCAGCAGCTCCCTCGCCGGGCCCGGGAATGAGCAGTTCTTC
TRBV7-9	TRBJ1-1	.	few	CASSWDMDTEAFF	TGTGCCAGCAGCTGGGACATGGACACTGAAGCTTTCTTT
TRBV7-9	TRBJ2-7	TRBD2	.	CASSTGGNPSYEQYF	TGTGCCAGCAGTACCGGGGGGAACCCTTCCTACGAGCAGTACTTC
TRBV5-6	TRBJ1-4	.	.	CASSLWTGEKLFF	TGTGCCAGCAGCTTGTGGACGGGGGAAAAACTGTTTTTT
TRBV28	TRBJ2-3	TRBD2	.	CASTSSGRADTQYF	TGTGCCAGCACTAGCAGCGGGAGAGCAGATACGCAGTATTTT
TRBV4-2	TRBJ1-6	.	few	CASSQSANSPLHF	TGTGCCAGCAGCCAAAGCGCGAATTCACCCCTCCACTTT
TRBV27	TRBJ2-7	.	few	CASSWSQGSYEQYF	TGTGCCAGCAGTTGGTCTCAGGGCTCCTACGAGCAGTACTTC
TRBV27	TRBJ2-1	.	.	CASTPTESSYNEQFF	TGTGCCAGCACTCCGACAGAGAGCTCCTACAATGAGCAGTTCTTC
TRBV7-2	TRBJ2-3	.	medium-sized	CASSLLPRGTDTQYF	TGTGCCAGCAGCTTACTACCCCGGGGGACAGATACGCAGTATTTT
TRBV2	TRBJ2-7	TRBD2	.	CASAGTSATYEQYF	TGTGCCAGCGCCGGGACTAGCGCAACCTACGAGCAGTACTTC